The 2 T cell receptor beta chains presented below share a single source sample, sequenced in a study of HIV-infected patients and healthy controls. Alpha and beta constant-region primers primed reverse transcription of around 540 ng RNA. Each of the alpha and beta chains got its own library through chain-specific third strand synthesis with indices. MiXCR was run by TCRdb on the 5' RACE reads, yielding one entry per CDR3 protein. Of roughly 7,500 distinct CDR3 sequences in the sample, over 6.5% were seen once. Antiretroviral therapy had run roughly three months, about 14 weeks, before follow-up blood collection. All unsorted peripheral T cells were captured because whole blood was used without fractionation. This specimen was blood, taken during antiretroviral therapy. All receptors derive from an adult with HIV infection.

There are many counts of this clonotype. Little can be read into the size of this beta chain, an off-target read in a library designed for alpha chains. The chain employs TRBV30 and TRBJ2-7, with D possibly TRBD1 on 5 matching bases. This CDR3 is built from 12 residues. V was trimmed by 2 bases and J by 7 bases, leaving 12 bases between them. The germline V gene has CDR1 GTSNPN and CDR2 SVGIG (reference sequence). The CDR3 bases are TGTGCCTGGAGTTCCCAGGGCCCGGAGCAGTACTTC. This encodes CAWSSQGPEQYF.

This clonotype has at least ten counts. A library prepared for alpha chains yielded this beta chain as an off-target read; its size is of little meaning. The V gene is TRBV12-3 or TRBV12-4, the J gene TRBJ2-3, with 7 bases aligning to TRBD1. Losses at the gene ends were 4 bases for V and 2 bases for J; bases not matched to a gene: 15. The CDR3 loop spans 18 amino acids. The CDR3 is CASSSWTGFDGSTDTQYF. The CDR3 DNA is TGTGCCAGCAGTTCCTGGACAGGCTTCGATGGATCCACAGATACGCAGTATTTT.